The 16 T cell receptor beta chains given below trace back to one sample, sequenced in a study of blood T cell repertoires in COVID-19. Measured with immunoSEQ multiplex PCR; TCRdb has only the in-frame clones, and not every one. Seen here are approximately 130,000 clones, around 85% observed once, and the top ten hold under 5%. Material: peripheral blood. The receptors come from a man in his 60s with acute or convalescent COVID-19.

The chain joins TRBV6-5 to TRBJ2-2; unclear D gene. Germline assignment: CDR1 MNHEY and CDR2 SVGAGI. The germline V and J ends were trimmed by 8 bases and 4 bases, with 11 bases remaining between them. This CDR3 is 13 amino acids long. The CDR3 region has the DNA TGTGCCAGCTATTGGCAGGCCACCGGGGAGCTGTTTTTT. Translating gives CASYWQATGELFF.

V and J are TRBV11-3 and TRBJ2-1; D gene unclear. The V end lost 3 bases, the J end lost 5 bases, and 14 bases lay between the germline ends. Germline CDR1 is SGHNT and CDR2 is YENEEA. The CDR3 has 15 residues. DNA for the CDR3: TGTGCCAGCAGCTTCTCGGGTGGCGACCACAATGAGCAGTTCTTC. This gives the protein CASSFSGGDHNEQFF.

This clone was seen a handful of times. The chain recombines TRBV6-5 with TRBJ2-3; perhaps TRBD2 as D (6 bases). The CDR3 is 14 residues long. CDR1 is MNHEY and CDR2 is SVGAGI in the germline V gene. The V end lost 6 bases, the J end lost 1 base, and 11 bases lay between the germline ends. The DNA for the CDR3 is TGTGCCAGCAGCGTCGGGAGTGGCACAGATACGCAGTATTTT. Translating gives CASSVGSGTDTQYF.

This chain joins TRBV14 and TRBJ2-7; TRBD2 matches 7 bases. CDR3 size: 14 residues. Germline CDR1 is SGHDN and CDR2 is FVKESK. Germline trimming cut 1 base from V and 6 bases from J; bases unmatched to any gene: 6. For the CDR3, the DNA is TGTGCCAGCAGCCAAGGGACTAGGGAGGGCGAGCAGTACTTC. It yields the protein CASSQGTREGEQYF.

The chain recombines TRBV14 with TRBJ2-1; 7 nucleotides match TRBD2. Germline-derived CDR1 and CDR2 are SGHDN and FVKESK. With 0 bases clipped from V and 1 base from J, the junction kept 3 bases outside the gene matches. This CDR3 comprises 16 residues. CDR3 sequence reads: CASSQEAGSSYNEQFF. The CDR3 DNA reads TGTGCCAGCAGCCAAGAAGCGGGGTCTTCCTACAATGAGCAGTTCTTC.

A single count supports this clone. CDR3 DNA sequence: TGTGCCAGCAGCGTAGCTGCGGGAGAATCGTACGAGCAGTACTTC. Translated: CASSVAAGESYEQYF. The rearrangement uses TRBV9 and TRBJ2-7, with 7 bases fitting TRBD2. The V and J ends lost 0 bases and 4 bases, in that order; junction bases with no gene match: 7. This CDR3 has 15 residues. CDR1 and CDR2 (germline): SGDLS, YYNGEE.

The chain carries TRBV19 and TRBJ2-1; perhaps TRBD2 as D (5 bases). The V and J ends lost 4 bases and 0 bases respectively, with 13 bases between them. CDR1 is LNHDA, CDR2 SQIVND, per germline (reference sequence). The CDR3 is 16 amino acids. The CDR3 coding sequence is TGTGCCAGTAGTAGAGCGGCGTCGAGCTCCTACAATGAGCAGTTCTTC. It yields the protein CASSRAASSSYNEQFF.

The V call is TRBV7-9, the J call TRBJ2-2; possibly TRBD2 for D (5 bases). The CDR3 covers 13 residues. CDR1 and CDR2 (germline): SEHNR, FQNEAQ (reference sequence). Trimming shortened V by 8 bases and J by 1 base, and 8 bases separated the two germline ends. The CDR3 sequence is CASVRGNTGELFF. CDR3 nucleotides: TGTGCCAGCGTACGGGGGAACACCGGGGAGCTGTTTTTT.

V gene TRBV5-8 combines with J gene TRBJ1-2; D unresolved. From germline, CDR1 is SGHTS and CDR2 YDEGEE. CDR3 length: 12 amino acids. Trimming left V 1 base short and J 7 bases short, with 8 bases between. The CDR3: CASSLLSLGYTF. The CDR3 DNA reads as TGTGCCAGCAGCTTGCTGTCCCTTGGCTACACCTTC.

The rearrangement joins TRBV2 to TRBJ2-2; 10 nucleotides line up with TRBD2. CDR3 length: 18 residues. Looked up from germline, CDR1 is SNHLY and CDR2 is FYNNEI. Germline trimming cut 6 bases from V and 2 bases from J; bases unmatched to any gene: 12. CDR3 DNA: TGTGCCAGCAGCACTACAGGACTAGCGGAAGAAAACACCGGGGAGCTGTTTTTT. Protein product: CASSTTGLAEENTGELFF.

The rearrangement links TRBV4-1 to TRBJ2-4; possibly TRBD2 for D (5 bases). Germline V lookup: CDR1 MGHRA, CDR2 YSYEKL. Trimming pared 4 bases from V and 0 bases from J, leaving 13 bases between. The CDR3 contains 16 residues. CDR3 coding DNA: TGCGCCAGCAGCCCCTTACCCGGGATAGCCAAAAACATTCAGTACTTC. Protein: CASSPLPGIAKNIQYF.

This clone came up a few times. This chain connects TRBV27 to TRBJ2-2, with TRBD1 matching 10 bases. Germline trimming cut 5 bases from V and 1 base from J; bases unmatched to any gene: 1. Germline CDR1 MNHEY, CDR2 SMNVEV (reference sequence). The CDR3 consists of 15 residues. CDR3 coding DNA: TGTGCCAGCAGTAGGGACAGGGGGAACACCGGGGAGCTGTTTTTT. Translation gives CASSRDRGNTGELFF.

This clone was picked up one time. This chain links TRBV2 with TRBJ2-1, with a weak D call TRBD2 (5 bases). V dropped 6 bases and J dropped 11 bases, with 23 bases sitting between them. Germline V gene data show CDR1 as SNHLY and CDR2 as FYNNEI. The CDR3 loop spans 15 amino acids. CDR3 coding DNA: TGTGCCAGCAGGATACTAGAGACCTATGGAAATAAGCAGTTCTTC. Translation: CASRILETYGNKQFF.

V and J are TRBV27 and TRBJ2-2; D gene ambiguous. V was clipped by 1 base and J by 0 bases, with 9 bases between them. The CDR3 covers 16 residues. The germline V gene has CDR1 MNHEY and CDR2 SMNVEV (reference sequence). The CDR3 protein is CASSLWAGTNTGELFF. The CDR3 DNA reads as TGTGCCAGCAGTTTATGGGCCGGAACGAACACCGGGGAGCTGTTTTTT.

The genes are TRBV19 and TRBJ2-3; 7 nucleotides align to TRBD2. Unmatched junction bases numbered 11, after V lost 11 bases and J lost 3 bases. The CDR3 is made up of 14 amino acids. Germline V gene data show CDR1 as LNHDA and CDR2 as SQIVND (reference sequence). CDR3 loop: CASNGGRGTDTQYF. The CDR3 DNA reads TGTGCCTCCAACGGGGGGAGGGGTACAGATACGCAGTATTTT.

This clone is a singleton in its sample. V usage is TRBV28 and J usage is TRBJ1-6; no firm D call. This CDR3 comprises 15 residues. Trimming removed 7 bases from V and 7 bases from J, with 17 bases in between. Germline CDR1 and CDR2: MDHEN and SYDVKM. The CDR3 is CASNSDPSGNSPLHF. Here the CDR3 DNA reads TGTGCCAGCAACTCAGACCCATCGGGAAATTCACCCCTCCACTTT.